This TCR beta chain was sequenced for a study of PD-L1 blockade in urothelial cancer. Turning to the study itself: Blood underwent analysis 3 weeks (second dose) and 6 weeks after treatment began.

Germline-derived CDR1 and CDR2 are SGDLS and YYNGEE. This CDR3 spans 20 amino acids. V lost 3 bases and J 3 bases, leaving 29 bases between the germline ends. Synthetic templates analogous to TCR were spiked into all PCRs individually. Some clones are missing from TCRdb's copy, which holds only in-frame ones; the method was immunoSEQ multiplex PCR. The table lists some 100,000 clones, about 89% of them singletons. Specimen: PBMCs, collected around atezolizumab (anti-PD-L1) treatment. The clonotype was recovered from a woman of 80 years or more with urothelial cancer. This chain connects TRBV9 to TRBJ2-3, with a tentative D call TRBD1 (8 bases). CDR3 DNA: TGTGCCAGCAGCGCCAGACAGGGGATTGCAGCGGGAAGTTTGACAGATACGCAGTATTTT. Protein: CASSARQGIAAGSLTDTQYF.